The 16 T cell receptor beta chains listed next were all sequenced from one sample in a study of T cells in localized non-small cell lung cancer. Sequencing used immunoSEQ multiplex PCR; TCRdb keeps in-frame clones, though not all of them. The table includes 52,000 or so clones, approximately 80% detected once. Sequencing used peripheral blood mononuclear cells, obtained before any cancer treatment. Source of these receptors: a man aged 35-75 years with stage III lung adenocarcinoma.

CDR3 sequence reads: CASSLGGGNQPQHF. DNA of the CDR3: TGTGCCAGCAGCCTGGGGGGCGGGAATCAGCCCCAGCATTTT. The chain couples TRBV7-9 to TRBJ1-5; D perhaps matches TRBD1 (6 bases). Germline values: CDR1 SEHNR, CDR2 FQNEAQ (reference sequence). The V end was cut by 5 bases, the J end by 4 bases, with 12 bases between. The CDR3 has 14 residues.

This sequence joins TRBV7-9 and TRBJ1-3; D gene uncertain. Germline loops: CDR1 SEHNR, CDR2 FQNEAQ (reference sequence). CDR3 length equals 14 residues. V was trimmed by 5 bases and J by 0 bases, leaving 8 bases between them. The CDR3 reads CASSDQSSGNTIYF. For the CDR3, the DNA is TGTGCCAGCAGCGACCAAAGCTCTGGAAACACCATATATTTT.

The chain's CDR3 is CASSVRGSGGSGTDTQYF. CDR3 sequence (DNA): TGTGCCAGCAGCGTGAGGGGGAGCGGGGGCTCCGGCACAGATACGCAGTATTTT. The chain carries TRBV9 and TRBJ2-3; 8 bases are shared with TRBD2. The CDR3 extends over 18 amino acids. Unmatched junction bases numbered 12, after V lost 2 bases and J lost 1 base. Germline values: CDR1 SGDLS, CDR2 YYNGEE.

The chain couples TRBV7-2 to TRBJ1-4; the D gene is possibly TRBD1 (5 bases). The CDR3 is 16 amino acids. Trimming shortened V by 7 bases and J by 5 bases, and 20 bases separated the two germline ends. Germline V lookup: CDR1 SGHTA, CDR2 FQGNSA. The CDR3 DNA reads as TGTGCCAGCATCCTCCCGACGGGACCAGGGAATGAAAAACTGTTTTTT. This encodes CASILPTGPGNEKLFF. Variable domain in full (rest from reference TRBV7-2 and TRBJ1-4): GAGVSQSPSNKVTEKGKDVELRCDPISGHTALYWYRQSLGQGLEFLIYFQGNSAPDKSGLPSDRFSAERTGGSVSTLTIQRTQQEDSAVYLCASILPTGPGNEKLFFGSGTQLSVL.

The chain couples TRBV15 to TRBJ1-1; weak D call: TRBD1 (6 bases). V lost 2 bases and J lost 8, with 12 bases in between. CDR1 is LNHNV and CDR2 is YYDKDF in the germline V gene (reference sequence). This CDR3 contains 13 residues. This CDR3 reads CATSRTTDSEAFF. CDR3 coding DNA: TGTGCCACCAGCAGAACCACGGACAGCGAAGCTTTCTTT.

The chain combines TRBV7-2 with TRBJ1-2; D not certain. This CDR3 contains 13 residues. Trimming stripped 0 bases from V and 8 bases from J, with 10 bases between. Germline V lookup: CDR1 SGHTA, CDR2 FQGNSA. CDR3 sequence reads: CASSLARLRGYTF. The CDR3 DNA reads as TGTGCCAGCAGCTTAGCGAGGTTGCGCGGCTACACCTTC. The whole variable domain, filled in from reference TRBV7-2 and TRBJ1-2, reads GAGVSQSPSNKVTEKGKDVELRCDPISGHTALYWYRQSLGQGLEFLIYFQGNSAPDKSGLPSDRFSAERTGGSVSTLTIQRTQQEDSAVYLCASSLARLRGYTFGSGTRLTVV.

The J gene is TRBJ2-1, the V gene TRBV19; 9 bases are shared with TRBD2. V lost 5 bases, J lost 0 bases, and 5 bases stayed unmatched. The germline V gene has CDR1 LNHDA and CDR2 SQIVND (reference sequence). The CDR3 sequence is 16 residues long. For the CDR3, the DNA is TGTGCCAGTAGTTGGAGCGGGGGGCCCTCCTACAATGAGCAGTTCTTC. This translates into CASSWSGGPSYNEQFF.

This clone was counted once. This rearrangement joins TRBV28 to TRBJ1-2; D is uncertain. CDR1 and CDR2 (germline): MDHEN, SYDVKM. This CDR3 is built from 16 residues. Trimming pared 8 bases from V and 3 bases from J, leaving 22 bases between. This CDR3 reads CASSPGGYVTDYGYTF. Written as DNA, the CDR3 is TGTGCCAGCTCCCCGGGAGGTTACGTAACGGACTATGGCTACACCTTC.

The gene calls are TRBV2 and TRBJ1-4; D is undetermined. Germline values: CDR1 SNHLY, CDR2 FYNNEI. V dropped 5 bases and J dropped 2 bases, with 12 bases sitting between them. The CDR3 totals 15 residues. CDR3 region: CASSQVLATNEKLFF. The CDR3 nucleotides read TGTGCCAGCAGTCAGGTTTTGGCGACTAATGAAAAACTGTTTTTT.

V and J are TRBV7-6 and TRBJ1-1; the D gene is possibly TRBD1 (6 bases). This CDR3 has 11 amino acids. Trimming shortened V by 7 bases and J by 9 bases, and 12 bases separated the two germline ends. Germline V CDR1 and CDR2: SGHVS, FNYEAQ. This CDR3 is CASTDGGQAFF. The CDR3 DNA is TGTGCCAGCACCGACGGGGGGCAAGCTTTCTTT.

The CDR3, as DNA: TGTGCCAGCAGCCCCGGACTAGCGGGGGATGAAGAGACCCAGTACTTC. The encoded protein is CASSPGLAGDEETQYF. The rearrangement joins TRBV7-2 to TRBJ2-5; 13 nucleotides agree with TRBD2. With V trimmed by 5 bases and J by 3 bases, 6 bases remained unmatched. There are 16 residues in the CDR3. Germline V gene data show CDR1 as SGHTA and CDR2 as FQGNSA.

The V and J genes are TRBV7-9 and TRBJ2-1; D tentatively fits TRBD1 or TRBD2 (5 bases each). The germline CDR1 and CDR2 sequences are SEHNR and FQNEAQ (reference sequence). The V end lost 0 bases, the J end lost 7 bases, and 19 bases lay between the germline ends. The CDR3 is made up of 17 amino acids. CDR3 loop: CASSLAGPGLSRNEQFF. Written as DNA, the CDR3 is TGTGCCAGCAGCTTAGCGGGCCCGGGGCTTAGTAGAAATGAGCAGTTCTTC.

The V gene is TRBV7-2, the J gene TRBJ2-5; no reliable D call. The CDR3 contains 13 residues. V lost 5 bases and J 5 bases, leaving 12 bases between the germline ends. Germline V lookup: CDR1 SGHTA, CDR2 FQGNSA. The CDR3 protein is CASSARPEETQYF. The CDR3 DNA reads as TGTGCCAGCAGCGCGCGGCCGGAGGAGACCCAGTACTTC.

V is TRBV4-1 and J is TRBJ1-1, with D uncertain. This CDR3 comprises 14 residues. Germline CDR1 reads MGHRA; CDR2 reads YSYEKL. V was pared by 3 bases and J by 1 base, with 9 bases between. The CDR3 nucleotides are TGCGCCAGCAGCCAGGGTGGGTCGAACACTGAAGCTTTCTTT. Residues: CASSQGGSNTEAFF.

The chain joins TRBV11-2 to TRBJ1-4, with 8 bases lining up with TRBD1. The CDR3 sequence is 19 residues long. Germline V gives CDR1 SGHAT, CDR2 FQNNGV. Germline trimming cut 0 bases from V and 0 bases from J; bases unmatched to any gene: 9. The CDR3 bases are TGTGCCAGCAGCTTAGATCCGGACAGGGTCGGTGCAACTAATGAAAAACTGTTTTTT. The encoded protein is CASSLDPDRVGATNEKLFF.

The chain joins TRBV14 to TRBJ2-2; TRBD2 matches at 13 bases. CDR3 length: 18 amino acids. The V segment lost 4 bases and the J segment 5 bases; nucleotides outside the gene matches: 10. CDR1 is SGHDN, CDR2 FVKESK, per germline. The CDR3: CASSLRRTSGSFTGELFF. The CDR3 DNA follows: TGTGCCAGCAGCCTCAGAAGGACTAGCGGGAGTTTTACCGGGGAGCTGTTTTTT.